Here is one T cell receptor (beta chain) with its context. Antigen specificity is unknown. Per the original methods: Junction-only sequences without quality scores came from ImmunoSEQ, so filtering differed. Method: immunoSEQ multiplex PCR; TCRdb's copy keeps in-frame clones and lacks some. The D gene and trimming were derived from the DNA, and the V and J assignments and clone size from that table. The table has approximately 2.5 million clones, over 85% seen once. This specimen comes from a study of shared clonotypes between healthy human individuals. At the level of the study: Plates per donor: three CD4 naive, three CD4 memory, two CD8 naive, one CD8 memory.

Findings and caveats of the study: Some clonotypes were shared by all four sorted-subset donors, while others were not shared. The non-shared ones had lower generation probabilities than the shared ones. Rarefaction indicated that sorted-subset sequencing remained incomplete although depth was large.

The CDR3 length is 13 residues. The V gene lost 6 bases and the J gene lost 2 bases, with 8 bases spanning the gap. Per germline, CDR1 SNHLY and CDR2 FYNNEI. This receptor was obtained from a man between 18 and 35 years old in good health. Some clones in this sample may be carry-over from other donors' samples. Sequences were obtained from naive CD4+ T cells from PBMCs. Subset specified: CD45RA+ positively selected. The rearrangement joins TRBV2 to TRBJ2-1; D uncertain. The DNA for the CDR3 is TGTGCCAGCAGGGACGCGACCTACAATGAGCAGTTCTTC. Translating it yields CASRDATYNEQFF.